The present TCR beta chain was sequenced within a study of CD8 T cells in ankylosing spondylitis. The germline CDR1 and CDR2 sequences are SQVTM and ANQGSEA. The ends were cut back, 6 bases at V and 4 bases at J, with 7 bases in the middle. The CDR3 length is 11 residues. It was by quantitative 5'-RACE with molecular barcodes that TCR beta libraries were made. MiXCR, applied by TCRdb to the 5' RACE reads, yields one record per CDR3 protein. Of 35,000 to 40,000 distinct CDR3 sequences listed, approximately 15% are singletons. Findings and limits, study-wide: Ankylosing spondylitis blood appeared to carry a characteristic TCR beta motif of roughly 8 highly homologous variants. Past research had described some motif variants in reactive arthritis synovial fluid and blood. The study looked at matched synovial fluid samples from ankylosing spondylitis patients. Disease-linked clones were reported to be significantly enriched there.

This clonotype was seen more than once but under ten times. Its antigen is still unknown. This clonotype was obtained from a male donor with ankylosing spondylitis or in good health (not recorded which). This rearrangement joins TRBV29-1 to TRBJ2-1; D might be TRBD1 (5 bases). Specimen: blood. The CDR3 nucleotides are TGCAGCGTAGCAGGGTACAATGAGCAGTTCTTC. Its protein product is CSVAGYNEQFF.